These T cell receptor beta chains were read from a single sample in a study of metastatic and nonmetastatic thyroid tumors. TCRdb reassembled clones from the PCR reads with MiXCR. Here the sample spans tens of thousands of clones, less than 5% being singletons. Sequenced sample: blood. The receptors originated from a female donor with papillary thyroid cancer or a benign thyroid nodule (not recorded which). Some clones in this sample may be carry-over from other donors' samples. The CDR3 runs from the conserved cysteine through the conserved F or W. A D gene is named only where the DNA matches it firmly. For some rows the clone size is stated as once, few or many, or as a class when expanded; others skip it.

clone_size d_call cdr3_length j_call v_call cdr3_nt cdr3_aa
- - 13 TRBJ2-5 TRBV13 TGTGCCAGCATCTTAAGGGTTTTAGAGACCCAGTACTTC CASILRVLETQYF
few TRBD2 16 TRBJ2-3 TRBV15 TGTGCCACCAGCAGGGGGAGCGGGGCCCTCACAGATACGCAGTATTTC CATSRGSGALTDTQYF
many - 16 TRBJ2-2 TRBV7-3 TGTGCCAGCAGCCCCAGGCGGACAACGAACACCGGGGAGCTGTTTTTT CASSPRRTTNTGELFF
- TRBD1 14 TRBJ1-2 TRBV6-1 TGTGCCAGCAGTGAATGGGGACAGGGTAGGGGCTACACCTTC CASSEWGQGRGYTF
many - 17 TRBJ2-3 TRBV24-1 TGTGCCACCAGTGCCCCGCTAACAGGTGACGGCACAGATACGCAGTATTTT CATSAPLTGDGTDTQYF
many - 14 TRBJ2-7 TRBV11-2 TGTGCCAGCAGCTCCGGGACCGCTATCAACGAGCAGTACTTC CASSSGTAINEQYF
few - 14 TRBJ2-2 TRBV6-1 TGTGCCAGCAGTGACAGTTCGAACACCGGGGAGCTGTTTTTT CASSDSSNTGELFF
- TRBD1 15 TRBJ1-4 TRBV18 TGTGCCAGCTCGCGCTCCTCTGACAGGGCCGAAAAACTGTCTTTT CASSRSSDRAEKLSF
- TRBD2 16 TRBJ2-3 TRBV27 TGTGCCAGCAGGAGCTCTACTAGCGGCGACACAGATACGCAGTATTTT CASRSSTSGDTDTQYF
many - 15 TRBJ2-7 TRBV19 TGTGCCAGTAGTATAGAAGGGGGAGTCTGGTACGAGCAGTACTTC CASSIEGGVWYEQYF
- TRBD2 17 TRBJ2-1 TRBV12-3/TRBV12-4 TGTGCCAGCAGTTTAGCGCCTATGGCGGGAGGTGGGAATGAGCAGTTCTTC CASSLAPMAGGGNEQFF
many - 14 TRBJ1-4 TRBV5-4 TGTGCCAGCAGCTTGGGGGGAACTAGTGAAAAACTGTTTTTT CASSLGGTSEKLFF
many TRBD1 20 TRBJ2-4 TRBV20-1 TGCAGTGCTAGCCGAGTGGGTGGACAGGCGGAAAGCCTAGCCAAAAACATTCAGTACTTC CSASRVGGQAESLAKNIQYF
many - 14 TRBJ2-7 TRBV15 TGTGCCACCAGCAGAGCGGGGGCGGCCTACGAGCAGTACTTC CATSRAGAAYEQYF
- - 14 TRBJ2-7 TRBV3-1 TGTGCCAGCAGCCAAGCGACCGGGAACTACGAGCAGTACTTC CASSQATGNYEQYF
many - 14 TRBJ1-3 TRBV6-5 TGTGCCAGCAGTTACTCGGTAGTGGGTGGCACCATATATTTT CASSYSVVGGTIYF
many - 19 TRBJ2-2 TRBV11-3 TGTGCCAGCAGCTTAGACCCTAGCGAGAACGGTCGGCTGGCCGGGGAGCTGTTTTTT CASSLDPSENGRLAGELFF
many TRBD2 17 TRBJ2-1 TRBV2 TGTGCCAGCAGGGGGACTAGCGGGAGAAGTATCTACAATGAGCAGTTCTTC CASRGTSGRSIYNEQFF